The 23 T cell receptor beta chains below all came from one sample that was sequenced in a study of cytomegalovirus exposure and HLA in healthy donors. Both 60 Vbeta primers and 13 Jbeta primers went into the PCR. Measured with immunoSEQ multiplex PCR; TCRdb has only the in-frame clones, and not every one. Of fewer than 250,000 clones listed, around 79% were seen once; the top ten hold less than 2%. Sequencing was done on a sample of PBMCs. The receptors here all came from a male donor in good health and CMV-seronegative.

As DNA, the CDR3 is TGTGCCAGCAGGGCTCTCGGCGGGGGCTCACAAGAGACCCAGTACTTC. Translated: CASRALGGGSQETQYF. This rearrangement joins TRBV7-2 to TRBJ2-5; a possible D gene is TRBD2 (7 bases). The germline gives CDR1 SGHTA, CDR2 FQGNSA. The CDR3 consists of 16 residues. V was clipped by 6 bases and J by 2 bases, with 19 bases between them.

J is TRBJ2-7 and V is TRBV21-1; the table assigns TRBD1, which was not confirmed against the DNA. TRBV21-1 is described as a pseudogene. This CDR3 region has 16 residues. CDR3 residues: CASSIHRDRGRYEQYF. CDR3 bases: TGTGCCAGCAGCATCCACCGGGACAGGGGAAGGTACGAGCAGTACTTC.

This clone was counted once. The V gene is TRBV6-4, the J gene TRBJ2-2; 8 positions agree with TRBD1. This CDR3 has 15 amino acids. Germline CDR1 reads MRHNA; CDR2 reads SNTAGT. V lost 6 bases to trimming and J lost 2 bases; unmatched junction nucleotides: 5. CDR3 in DNA: TGTGCCAGCAGCCCGGGACAGGTTAACACCGGGGAGCTGTTTTTT. Residues: CASSPGQVNTGELFF.

The gene calls are TRBV5-1 and TRBJ2-7; a possible D gene is TRBD2 (6 bases). Germline V gene sequence: CDR1 SGHRS, CDR2 YFSETQ. V lost 6 bases to trimming and J lost 12 bases, with 22 bases between them. The CDR3 extends over 13 amino acids. The CDR3 sequence: CASTSRDGTLWYF. As DNA, the CDR3 is TGCGCCAGCACCTCGCGGGACGGGACCCTGTGGTACTTC.

The chain joins TRBV29-1 to TRBJ2-2, with 7 bases identical to TRBD1. The CDR3 covers 14 residues. Trimming cost V 4 bases and J 1 base; bases outside gene matches: 3. The V gene's germline CDR1 is SQVTM and CDR2 ANQGSEA. DNA for the CDR3: TGCAGCGTTGGCCGGACAGGGAACACCGGGGAGCTGTTTTTT. This translates into CSVGRTGNTGELFF.

In this sample, this clone turned up a few times. This chain joins TRBV5-1 and TRBJ1-1; D possibly corresponds to TRBD1 (6 bases). This CDR3 is 15 amino acids long. V lost 3 bases and J 0 bases, leaving 12 bases between the germline ends. Germline V gives CDR1 SGHRS, CDR2 YFSETQ. The CDR3 region is CASSSVRDMNTEAFF. The CDR3 DNA sequence: TGCGCCAGCAGCTCCGTCAGGGACATGAACACTGAAGCTTTCTTT.

V gene TRBV27 combines with J gene TRBJ1-1; 9 positions agree with TRBD1. The V gene end was trimmed by 8 bases and the J gene end by 0 bases; junction bases not matched to a gene: 7. The CDR3 is 15 residues long. Germline V lookup: CDR1 MNHEY, CDR2 SMNVEV (reference sequence). CDR3 bases: TGTGCCAGCGGAAGACAGGGGGGGATGAACACTGAAGCTTTCTTT. It specifies CASGRQGGMNTEAFF.

The chain carries TRBV25-1 and TRBJ2-2; no clear D gene. The CDR3 runs 14 residues. Germline CDR1 and CDR2: MGHDK and SYGVNS. With 2 bases removed from V and 8 bases from J, the gap between germline ends came to 12 bases. This CDR3 reads CASSERLKSGELFF. DNA of the CDR3: TGTGCCAGCAGTGAACGACTGAAATCTGGGGAGCTGTTTTTT.

This chain links TRBV9 with TRBJ2-3; 16 bases agree with TRBD2. Germline CDR1 is SGDLS and CDR2 is YYNGEE. The CDR3 consists of 19 residues. With V trimmed by 4 bases and J by 1 base, 9 bases remained unmatched. DNA of the CDR3: TGTGCCAGCAGCAATTTGGGGACTAGCGGGGGGGCCCGCACAGATACGCAGTATTTT. It codes for CASSNLGTSGGARTDTQYF. Based on the CDR3 plus reference TRBV9 and TRBJ2-3, the full variable domain is DSGVTQTPKHLITATGQRVTLRCSPRSGDLSVYWYQQSLDQGLQFLIQYYNGEERAKGNILERFSAQQFPDLHSELNLSSLELGDSALYFCASSNLGTSGGARTDTQYFGPGTRLTVL.

The chain joins TRBV19 to TRBJ2-7; 7 bases align to TRBD1. The ends lost 5 bases at V and 0 bases at J; junction bases unmatched: 4. CDR3 length: 14 amino acids. Germline V gene sequence: CDR1 LNHDA, CDR2 SQIVND (reference sequence). The DNA for the CDR3 is TGTGCCAGTAGTGGCAGGGACAGCTCCTACGAGCAGTACTTC. Amino acids: CASSGRDSSYEQYF.

The chain joins TRBV7-9 to TRBJ1-1, with D unresolved. CDR1 and CDR2 (germline): SEHNR, FQNEAQ (reference sequence). The V end was cut by 5 bases, the J end by 6 bases, with 13 bases between. CDR3 length equals 13 residues. CDR3 loop: CASSTWGGSEAFF. CDR3 nucleotides: TGTGCCAGCAGCACGTGGGGAGGCTCTGAAGCTTTCTTT.

The CDR3 sequence: CASSLMKSQETQYF. DNA for the CDR3: TGTGCCAGCAGCTTAATGAAGAGCCAAGAGACCCAGTACTTC. The V call is TRBV7-2, the J call TRBJ2-5; no definite D call. V was cut by 2 bases and J by 1 base, with 8 bases left in between. Germline V CDR1 and CDR2: SGHTA, FQGNSA. CDR3 length: 14 residues.

V usage is TRBV9 and J usage is TRBJ2-1, with D perhaps TRBD2 (5 bases). Trimming shortened V by 3 bases and J by 2 bases, and 9 bases separated the two germline ends. CDR3 length: 14 amino acids. CDR1 is SGDLS, CDR2 YYNGEE, per germline. The CDR3 is CASSDGRTYNEQFF. The CDR3 DNA sequence: TGTGCCAGCAGCGATGGGAGAACCTACAATGAGCAGTTCTTC.

The chain joins TRBV28 to TRBJ2-7, with TRBD1 matching over 7 bases. The V gene's germline CDR1 is MDHEN and CDR2 SYDVKM. This CDR3 has 14 residues. Unmatched junction bases numbered 7, after V lost 5 bases and J lost 3 bases. This CDR3 reads CASSPRRDSYEQYF. The CDR3 DNA reads TGTGCCAGCAGTCCGCGCCGGGACAGCTACGAGCAGTACTTC.

The chain carries TRBV7-7 and TRBJ2-1; maybe TRBD2 (5 bases). Looked up from germline, CDR1 is SSHAT and CDR2 is FNYEAQ (reference sequence). V was trimmed by 5 bases and J by 4 bases, leaving 15 bases between them. The CDR3 length is 15 residues. In DNA form, the CDR3 reads TGTGCCAGCAGCCCGCCAGGACTGGGGTACAATGAGCAGTTCTTC. Amino acids: CASSPPGLGYNEQFF. The full variable domain, in which reference TRBV7-7 and TRBJ2-1 provide the parts outside the CDR3, is GAGVSQSPRYKVTKRGQDVTLRCDPISSHATLYWYQQALGQGPEFLTYFNYEAQPDKSGLPSDRFSAERPEGSISTLTIQRTEQRDSAMYRCASSPPGLGYNEQFFGPGTRLTVL.

The chain recombines TRBV9 with TRBJ2-2; perhaps TRBD1 as D (7 bases). Trimming took off 0 bases at V and 5 bases at J, with 11 bases between the two ends. From germline, CDR1 is SGDLS and CDR2 YYNGEE. The CDR3 has 15 amino acids. This CDR3 is CASSVEGAGTGELFF. CDR3 sequence (DNA): TGTGCCAGCAGCGTAGAGGGGGCGGGAACCGGGGAGCTGTTTTTT. The variable domain in full, with the rest retrieved from reference TRBV9 and TRBJ2-2, is DSGVTQTPKHLITATGQRVTLRCSPRSGDLSVYWYQQSLDQGLQFLIQYYNGEERAKGNILERFSAQQFPDLHSELNLSSLELGDSALYFCASSVEGAGTGELFFGEGSRLTVL.

The chain uses TRBV25-1 and TRBJ2-7; D perhaps matches TRBD2 (6 bases). V lost 8 bases and J lost 1, with 15 bases in between. Germline loops: CDR1 MGHDK, CDR2 SYGVNS. The CDR3 runs 14 residues. The CDR3 bases are TGTGCCAGCTCCGGGACTCAAGTATCCTACGAGCAGTACTTC. Translation: CASSGTQVSYEQYF.

With respect to this clone: Other DNA sequences in the sample encode the same CDR3. This chain links TRBV19 with TRBJ1-1, with D perhaps matching TRBD1 (5 bases). Per germline, CDR1 LNHDA and CDR2 SQIVND (reference sequence). There are 14 residues in the CDR3. Between the trimmed V and J ends, which lost 3 bases and 0 bases, there was a span of 8 bases. This CDR3 reads CASSIGGLNTEAFF. In DNA form, the CDR3 reads TGTGCCAGTAGTATCGGGGGACTGAACACTGAAGCTTTCTTT.

This clone was recorded only once. The genes are TRBV5-6 and TRBJ2-7; 10 positions agree with TRBD1. Unmatched junction bases numbered 9, after V lost 1 base and J lost 5 bases. The CDR3 consists of 16 residues. Germline values: CDR1 SGHDT, CDR2 YYEEEE. Here the CDR3 DNA reads TGTGCCAGCAGCTTGCGTCAGGGACAGGGGTACCACGAGCAGTACTTC. Its translation: CASSLRQGQGYHEQYF.

The gene calls are TRBV14 and TRBJ2-2; D possibly corresponds to TRBD2 (6 bases). Germline CDR1 SGHDN, CDR2 FVKESK. Trimming left V 1 base short and J 2 bases short, with 17 bases between. The CDR3 contains 18 residues. CDR3 amino acids: CASSQGIRESYNTGELFF. CDR3 sequence (DNA): TGTGCCAGCAGCCAAGGGATACGGGAGTCATACAACACCGGGGAGCTGTTTTTT.

This chain uses TRBV4-1 with TRBJ2-5, with a possible D match to TRBD1 (6 bases). Trimming shortened V by 3 bases and J by 5 bases, and 16 bases separated the two germline ends. Per the germline V gene, CDR1 is MGHRA and CDR2 is YSYEKL. The CDR3 runs 15 residues. CDR3 DNA: TGCGCCAGCAGCCATCCAGGCCTTAGGGGGGAGACCCAGTACTTC. As protein: CASSHPGLRGETQYF.

This clone has just a few counts. V usage is TRBV7-8 and J usage is TRBJ2-5, with a weak D call TRBD1 (6 bases). V gave up 4 bases and J gave up 1 base, with 13 bases separating them. Germline values: CDR1 SGHVS, CDR2 FQNEAQ. This CDR3 has 15 residues. The DNA of the CDR3 is TGTGCCAGCAGCTACAAAACAGGGTTCCAAGAGACCCAGTACTTC. Its protein product is CASSYKTGFQETQYF.

This clone was seen only a few times. J is TRBJ1-2 and V is TRBV5-1; 10 nucleotides align to TRBD1. The CDR3 has 18 residues. With 2 bases clipped from V and 4 bases from J, the junction kept 14 bases outside the gene matches. Germline loops: CDR1 SGHRS, CDR2 YFSETQ. As DNA, the CDR3 is TGCGCCAGCAGCTTAAAGTCCGGGACAGGGGCCCTCTCCTATGGCTACACCTTC. Its protein is CASSLKSGTGALSYGYTF.